This TCR beta chain was recovered during a study of immune cell composition in non-small cell lung cancer (dated by TCRdb to between 2016 and 2019). In terms of the full investigation: Histologic subtype, mostly lung adenocarcinoma or squamous cell carcinoma, was determined with H&E together with p63, CK5, Napsin A and TTF-1 immunohistochemistry. Using Adaptive Biotechnologies, the researchers ran TCR-beta sequencing on fewer than 35 paired NSCLC tumour and non-adjacent lung specimens, along with some 24 tumour-only specimens. For supplementary cohort #1, made up of approximately 11 lung adenocarcinoma cases, paired tumour/lung TCR-beta sequencing was done and TIL populations were generated so that tumour reactivity could be assessed. The subtype comparisons left out a handful of tumour specimens with TCR-beta data because those specimens were rare histological subtypes.

TCR-beta CDR3 regions were amplified from genomic DNA by a two-step multiplex PCR, with the second step adding Illumina-compatible adaptors. TCR-beta immunosequencing was carried out on an Illumina platform through the commercial immunoSEQ service. The original methods were these. Repertoires were summarised by productive clonality and by Top 10 Clones, defined as the percentage of T-cell templates derived from the ten most frequent sequences. Values of productive clonality ranged from 0 to 1, with a monoclonal population indicated by a value of 1. Tumour-associated clones were defined as sequences comprising at least 0.1% of tumour T-cell templates but absent from matched non-adjacent lung, identified via log10 scatter plots. Student's t-tests were used for two-group comparisons, ANOVA for comparisons across stages, and linear regression for relationships, with analyses done in GraphPad Prism7 and R. This immuneACCESS table, as held by TCRdb, lists in-frame sequences with V and J called but not all clones. Of the missing ones, under half trace to an unresolved V gene in checked studies; the others have no known cause. That table supplies the V and J calls and clone size; D and trimming were determined from the DNA. The table for this sample lists around 9,100 clones; less than 80% of them were counted only once. Of the sample, roughly 9.5% falls within the top ten clones.

What the research found in general, with its limitations: No significant correlation was found between smoking pack-years and tumour TCR-beta clonality. Nearly half of NSCLC cases had tumour-associated clones >0.5%, found in around a third of adenocarcinomas compared with around 68% of squamous carcinomas. Compared with lung adenocarcinoma tumours, lung squamous cell carcinoma showed significantly higher Top 10 clone scores and productive clonality. In roughly 10 adenocarcinoma cases, a strong correlation was found between maximal tumour-associated clone frequency and TIL tumour reactivity, whereas no such correlation was found between overall clonality and TIL tumour reactivity. The reactivity cohort contained only around ten cases, and the tumour-reactive clones were not shown to have sequences in common with the dominant in vivo tumour-associated clones.

The CDR3 contains 17 residues, cysteine and phenylalanine counted. Of the read, only the CDR3 DNA is kept; its 51 bases are in frame from base 1. V is trimmed back by 4 bases and J by 5 bases, and the junction contains 13 bases that no gene match accounts for. The germline V gene gives CDR1 as MDHEN and CDR2 as SYDVKM. From frozen aliquots of unsorted single-cell suspensions, genomic DNA was isolated using the QIAamp DNA kit. The tumour samples consisted of surgically resected non-small cell lung cancer tissue. Tissues were received within 2 hours of resection and were immediately processed into single-cell suspensions. Tissue was broken up mechanically, digested enzymatically with DNase I, collagenase I and hyaluronidase for under 35 minutes at 37 degrees C, and then filtered and RBC-lysed. On this clone: The antigen it recognizes is unknown. Per-base qualities were not stored, and no clone one base away is much larger.

The sequenced material came from lung tumor tissue. The V and J genes are TRBV28 and TRBJ2-1; 8 bases in the junction line up with TRBD2. The receptor was derived from a human donor with non-small cell lung cancer. The DNA sequence is as follows: TGTGCCAGCAGTTCCAATCTGGGACTAGTGGAACACAATGAGCAGTTCTTC. This translates into CASSSNLGLVEHNEQFF.